This T cell receptor (beta chain) was identified in a study of T cells after yellow fever vaccination. Trimming cost V 0 bases and J 2 bases, with 13 bases left between them. This CDR3 contains 16 residues. Per germline, CDR1 LGHNA and CDR2 YSLEER. TCRdb re-called the 5' RACE reads with MiXCR, one entry per CDR3 protein. The sample yields 250,000 to 300,000 distinct CDR3 sequences, around 9.3% seen once. In this sample, this clonotype turned up many times. The sample in question was CD4+ T cells sorted from PBMCs, obtained 5 days after the yellow fever booster vaccination. J is TRBJ2-5 and V is TRBV4-3; tentatively, D is TRBD2 (7 bases). The TCR sequence derives from a man younger than 30 who received the YFV17D yellow fever vaccine. CDR3 DNA: TGCGCCAGCAGCCAAGAATACCGGGGGGCACAAGAGACCCAGTACTTC. Protein product: CASSQEYRGAQETQYF.